Given below is one T cell receptor beta chain in context. Its specificity is not known. The data were obtained in a study of T cell responses to AZD1222 COVID-19 vaccine. Study-wide findings and caveats: Dominant CD4 TCR responses targeted spike regions 160-218 and 743-854. Seropositive at baseline were only a handful of AZD1222 recipients.

Trimming at V came to 8 bases and at J to 3 bases, leaving 3 bases not matched to a gene. The CDR3 has 15 residues. The germline V gene has CDR1 LNHDA and CDR2 SQIVND (reference sequence). The data were produced by immunoSEQ multiplex PCR, yet TCRdb's version contains in-frame clones alone and is incomplete. The table includes 90,000 or so clones, 65% to 90% detected once. The receptor comes from an adult in good health. This chain uses TRBV19 with TRBJ2-2; 13 nucleotides match TRBD2. This specimen consisted of peripheral blood, obtained on day 0 of AZD1222 vaccination. The CDR3 reads CASRGLAGDTGELFF. CDR3 sequence (DNA): TGTGCCAGTCGTGGACTAGCGGGAGACACCGGGGAGCTGTTTTTT.